This T cell receptor beta chain was recorded in a study of control samples from healthy donors and cancer patients. The data were produced by immunoSEQ multiplex PCR, yet TCRdb's version contains in-frame clones alone and is incomplete. The sample lists over 150,000 clones, nearly 96% seen once, with 0.85% to 1.3% in the top ten. The CDR3 spans 14 residues. V lost 3 bases to trimming and J lost 3 bases, with 8 bases between them. From germline, CDR1 is SEHNR and CDR2 FQNEAQ (reference sequence). The source is a woman aged 30 to 39 in good health. The sample consisted of blood. The J gene is TRBJ1-4, the V gene TRBV7-9; D is unclear. The CDR3 DNA sequence: TGTGCCAGCAGCTTCTTGTCGCCTAATGAAAAACTGTTTTTT. Residues: CASSFLSPNEKLFF.